Each of the 24 T cell receptor beta chains below was sequenced from the same sample in a study of CD8 T cells in Susac syndrome. With random hexamers, 0.5 to 1 ug RNA was reverse transcribed. TCRdb re-called the immunoSEQ multiplex PCR reads with MiXCR, one entry per CDR3 protein. The table has 250,000 to 350,000 distinct CDR3 sequences, 92% seen once. The material sequenced was CD4+ T cells from PBMCs. The source is a human donor with multiple sclerosis.

This sequence joins TRBV5-1 and TRBJ2-5, with D perhaps TRBD2 (6 bases). The V and J ends lost 3 bases and 1 base respectively, with 7 bases between them. The CDR3 length is 13 residues. Germline-derived CDR1 and CDR2 are SGHRS and YFSETQ. The CDR3 spells CASSYGSQETQYF. Written as DNA, the CDR3 is TGCGCCAGCAGCTACGGGAGCCAAGAGACCCAGTACTTC.

CDR3 residues: CASSLGLGGWTQYF. CDR3 DNA: TGTGCCAGCAGCCTCGGACTAGGTGGTTGGACCCAGTACTTC. The V call is TRBV6-5, the J call TRBJ2-5, with 7 nucleotides matching TRBD2. The CDR3 runs to 14 residues. Per germline, CDR1 MNHEY and CDR2 SVGAGI. The V and J ends lost 6 bases and 7 bases, in that order; junction bases with no gene match: 11.

The chain combines TRBV5-1 with TRBJ1-2; perhaps TRBD1 as D (6 bases). Germline lookup yields CDR1 SGHRS and CDR2 YFSETQ. Trimming removed 0 bases from V and 2 bases from J, with 8 bases in between. The CDR3 covers 14 residues. Here the CDR3 DNA reads TGCGCCAGCAGCTTGGGGGACAAGAACTATGGCTACACCTTC. Its translation is CASSLGDKNYGYTF.

The V and J genes are TRBV20-1 and TRBJ1-6, with TRBD1 matching 7 bases. The CDR3 runs to 17 residues. V dropped 2 bases and J dropped 3; count of bases not matched to a gene: 10. Per the germline V gene, CDR1 is DFQATT and CDR2 is SNEGSKA (reference sequence). For the CDR3, the DNA is TGCAGTGCTAGACCAGGACAGGACACAGTCTATAATTCACCCCTCCACTTT. This translates into CSARPGQDTVYNSPLHF.

The chain links TRBV18 to TRBJ1-2; 7 bases map to TRBD1. V trimming: 3 bases; J trimming: 3 bases; junction bases outside the gene matches: 1. Germline V gives CDR1 KGHSH, CDR2 LQKENI. The CDR3 length is 13 residues. This chain's CDR3 is CASSPQGDYGYTF. CDR3 sequence (DNA): TGTGCCAGCTCACCCCAGGGGGACTATGGCTACACCTTC.

This clonotype was recorded only once. The J gene is TRBJ2-1, the V gene TRBV29-1; 16 bases agree with TRBD2. The CDR3 consists of 17 residues. Germline assignment: CDR1 SQVTM and CDR2 ANQGSEA. V lost 5 bases, J lost 6 bases, and 10 bases stayed unmatched. The CDR3 here is CSVTPGLAGGPGNEQFF. Here the CDR3 DNA reads TGCAGCGTTACCCCGGGACTAGCGGGAGGGCCCGGCAATGAGCAGTTCTTC.

This clonotype was observed a single time. J is TRBJ1-2 and V is TRBV7-8, with D perhaps matching TRBD1 (6 bases). V was cut by 2 bases and J by 4 bases, with 20 bases left in between. Per the germline V gene, CDR1 is SGHVS and CDR2 is FQNEAQ. The CDR3 sequence is 17 residues long. This chain's CDR3 is CASSLHYPDSGAYGYTF. In nucleotides, the CDR3 is TGTGCCAGCAGCTTACATTACCCCGACTCGGGGGCCTATGGCTACACCTTC.

J is TRBJ1-2 and V is TRBV28; TRBD1 matches at 10 bases. V shed 6 bases and J 5 bases; nucleotides not matched to a gene: 6. This CDR3 region has 14 residues. Germline V gene data show CDR1 as MDHEN and CDR2 as SYDVKM. Written as DNA, the CDR3 is TGTGCCAGCAGCCCGGGACAGGGGAGGTATGGCTACACCTTC. It specifies CASSPGQGRYGYTF.

This chain uses TRBV20-1 with TRBJ2-7; no clear D gene. The CDR3 contains 16 residues. V lost 3 bases and J 2 bases, leaving 20 bases between the germline ends. Germline V gene data show CDR1 as DFQATT and CDR2 as SNEGSKA (reference sequence). The CDR3 bases are TGCAGTGCTAGTCACGCCGGGCTCGCTGACCCCTACGAGCAGTACTTC. Residues: CSASHAGLADPYEQYF.

The chain carries TRBV7-2 and TRBJ1-1; D is perhaps TRBD1 (5 bases). V lost 6 bases, J lost 4 bases, and 18 bases lay in between. Germline V gene data show CDR1 as SGHTA and CDR2 as FQGNSA. The CDR3 runs 15 residues. Written as DNA, the CDR3 is TGTGCCAGCAGGGAAGGAGGGGCCATAGGCACTGAAGCTTTCTTT. Amino acids: CASREGGAIGTEAFF.

The rearrangement joins TRBV2 to TRBJ2-5, with 15 bases identical to TRBD2. CDR1 is SNHLY, CDR2 FYNNEI, per germline. This CDR3 has 16 amino acids. V lost 6 bases and J lost 4; bases outside the gene matches: 6. CDR3: CASSPGLAGGRETQYF. Written as DNA, the CDR3 is TGTGCCAGCAGCCCTGGACTAGCGGGAGGGCGAGAGACCCAGTACTTC. Variable domain in full (rest from reference TRBV2 and TRBJ2-5): EPEVTQTPSHQVTQMGQEVILRCVPISNHLYFYWYRQILGQKVEFLVSFYNNEISEKSEIFDDQFSVERPDGSNFTLKIRSTKLEDSAMYFCASSPGLAGGRETQYFGPGTRLLVL.

V is TRBV12-3 or TRBV12-4 and J is TRBJ2-5; D not certain. This CDR3 is built from 14 residues. Deletions cut 5 bases from V and 2 bases from J, with 12 bases between. CDR3: CASSPQAPQETQYF. For the CDR3, the DNA is TGTGCCAGCAGTCCTCAAGCCCCTCAAGAGACCCAGTACTTC.

This clonotype has just one count. The V gene is TRBV20-1, the J gene TRBJ1-5; TRBD1 aligns across 8 bases. The V gene end was trimmed by 3 bases and the J gene end by 4 bases; junction bases not matched to a gene: 11. This CDR3 has 16 residues. The germline V gene encodes CDR1 DFQATT and CDR2 SNEGSKA (reference sequence). As DNA, the CDR3 is TGCAGTGCTAGGGCACACGGGACAGGAGTAAATCAGCCCCAGCATTTT. It yields the protein CSARAHGTGVNQPQHF.

This chain joins TRBV25-1 and TRBJ1-2; TRBD1 matches 9 bases. This CDR3 region has 15 residues. From germline, CDR1 is MGHDK and CDR2 SYGVNS. V shed 3 bases, J shed 4 bases, and the junction held 6 bases outside the gene matches. The CDR3 is CASSDGQGRLYGYTF. CDR3 coding DNA: TGTGCCAGCAGTGATGGACAGGGGCGCCTCTATGGCTACACCTTC.

The DNA for the CDR3 is TGTGCCAGCAGTTTAGGGGGACAGGGCTCCAATCAGCCCCAGCATTTT. This encodes CASSLGGQGSNQPQHF. The rearrangement uses TRBV12-3 or TRBV12-4 and TRBJ1-5; TRBD1 matches 9 bases. The CDR3 spans 16 residues. The V gene end was trimmed by 1 base and the J gene end by 3 bases; junction bases not matched to a gene: 4.

This clonotype was found once. V usage is TRBV7-2 and J usage is TRBJ1-3; D ambiguous. Per germline, CDR1 SGHTA and CDR2 FQGNSA. This CDR3 contains 16 residues. The ends were cut back, 5 bases at V and 0 bases at J, with 14 bases in the middle. CDR3 nucleotide sequence: TGTGCCAGCAGCCCAAACAGCCTGAGCTCTGGAAACACCATATATTTT. Residues: CASSPNSLSSGNTIYF.

The V gene is TRBV3-1, the J gene TRBJ2-7, with TRBD1 as a possible D gene (6 bases). The ends were cut back, 2 bases at V and 5 bases at J, with 16 bases in the middle. Germline V gene lookup returns CDR1 LGHDT and CDR2 YNNKEL (reference sequence). CDR3 length: 15 amino acids. This CDR3 reads CASSQRTEGFNEQYF. In DNA form, the CDR3 reads TGTGCCAGCAGCCAACGGACAGAGGGCTTTAACGAGCAGTACTTC.

The DNA of the CDR3 is TGTGCCAGCCCTCAACCCGTCAGGACAGGGGGATCCGGCGAGCAGTACTTC. Amino acids: CASPQPVRTGGSGEQYF. This chain joins TRBV25-1 and TRBJ2-7, with 10 bases fitting TRBD1. The CDR3 runs 17 residues. V shed 8 bases and J 6 bases; nucleotides not matched to a gene: 19. Germline CDR1 reads MGHDK; CDR2 reads SYGVNS.

This chain links TRBV12-3 or TRBV12-4 with TRBJ1-1; no reliable D call. Trimming took 1 base from V and 1 from J, leaving 7 bases between them. This CDR3 contains 14 residues. The CDR3 loop reads CASSLGWENTEAFF. CDR3 sequence (DNA): TGTGCCAGCAGTTTAGGTTGGGAGAACACTGAAGCTTTCTTT.

The rearrangement uses TRBV18 and TRBJ2-7; a weak D match, TRBD2 (5 bases). Germline V CDR1 and CDR2: KGHSH, LQKENI. The V end was cut by 4 bases, the J end by 3 bases, with 16 bases between. This CDR3 has 15 residues. The CDR3 DNA is TGTGCCAGCTCACGCCCCCGAGAGGGTATCTACGAGCAGTACTTC. Protein: CASSRPREGIYEQYF. The complete variable domain, with remaining parts taken from reference TRBV18 and TRBJ2-7, reads NAGVMQNPRHLVRRRGQEARLRCSPMKGHSHVYWYRQLPEEGLKFMVYLQKENIIDESGMPKERFSAEFPKEGPSILRIQQVVRGDSAAYFCASSRPREGIYEQYFGPGTRLTVT.

The chain links TRBV25-1 to TRBJ2-2; 10 bases are a match to TRBD1. Germline CDR1 and CDR2: MGHDK and SYGVNS. CDR3 size: 17 residues. V shed 1 base, J shed 2 bases, and the junction held 4 bases outside the gene matches. CDR3 in DNA: TGTGCCAGCAGTGAATGGGACAGGGGCCCAAACACCGGGGAGCTGTTTTTT. Its protein product is CASSEWDRGPNTGELFF.

The chain carries TRBV10-2 and TRBJ2-1; weak D call: TRBD2 (6 bases). In germline, CDR1 is WSHSY, CDR2 SAAADI. The V and J ends lost 3 bases and 5 bases respectively, with 11 bases between them. The CDR3 loop spans 14 amino acids. Written as DNA, the CDR3 is TGCGCCAGCAGTGACCCGGGACTTCACAATGAGCAGTTCTTC. This gives the protein CASSDPGLHNEQFF.

The chain links TRBV20-1 to TRBJ1-5; D not resolved. V lost 3 bases and J 4 bases, leaving 13 bases between the germline ends. CDR1 is DFQATT, CDR2 SNEGSKA, per germline (reference sequence). The CDR3 has 14 residues. The CDR3 DNA reads TGCAGTGCTAGTTTAGGGTTGCGGAATCAGCCCCAGCATTTT. It encodes CSASLGLRNQPQHF.

The rearrangement links TRBV7-9 to TRBJ2-7, with a tentative D call TRBD2 (6 bases). The CDR3 consists of 14 residues. V lost 3 bases and J 7 bases, leaving 16 bases between the germline ends. The germline CDR1 and CDR2 sequences are SEHNR and FQNEAQ (reference sequence). CDR3 sequence: CASSFGRGAGEQYF. CDR3 nucleotide sequence: TGTGCCAGCAGCTTCGGGCGGGGCGCGGGGGAGCAGTACTTC.